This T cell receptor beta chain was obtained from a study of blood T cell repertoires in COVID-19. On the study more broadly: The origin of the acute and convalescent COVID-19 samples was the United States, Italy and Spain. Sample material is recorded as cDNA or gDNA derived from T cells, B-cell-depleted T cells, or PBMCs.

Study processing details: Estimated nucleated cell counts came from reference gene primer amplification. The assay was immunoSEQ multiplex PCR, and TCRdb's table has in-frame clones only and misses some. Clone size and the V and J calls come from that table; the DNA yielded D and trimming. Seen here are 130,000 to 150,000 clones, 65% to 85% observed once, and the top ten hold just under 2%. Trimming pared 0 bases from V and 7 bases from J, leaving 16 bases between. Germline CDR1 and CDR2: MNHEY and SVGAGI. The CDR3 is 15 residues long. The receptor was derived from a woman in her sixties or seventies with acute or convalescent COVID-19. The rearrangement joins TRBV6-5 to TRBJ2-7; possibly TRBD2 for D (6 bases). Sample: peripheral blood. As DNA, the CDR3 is TGTGCCAGCAGTTACTCGAAAACGGGAGTCGGGGAGCAGTACTTC. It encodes CASSYSKTGVGEQYF.